These T cell receptor beta chains were read from a single sample in a study of cytomegalovirus exposure and HLA in healthy donors. TCRdb keeps only in-frame clones here, not all; method: immunoSEQ multiplex PCR. The data contain more than 90,000 clones, 82% of them singletons. The sample consisted of PBMCs. Source of these receptors: a man aged 25-45 years in good health and CMV-seropositive. The conserved cysteine and the conserved F or W are not part of the CDR3 here. Clone sizes are given selectively: once, few, many, or a class where the clone is expanded.

NA	TRBV30	ALTPGGLRNQPQH
NA	TRBV29-1	GGSNSYEQY
NA	TRBV28	ASSARQTGEGGYT
NA	TRBV5-4	ASSGPGQAYNEQF
NA	TRBV28	ASSLILAVGDTGELF
NA	TRBV12-2	ASRLWSSGGSNTGELF
NA	TRBV5-1	ASSTDYPTDTQY
NA	TRBV6-1	ASRQGAGTGELF
NA	TRBV5-4	ASSMAPGQGSNEQF
NA	TRBV6-5	ASSSRRRDEQF
NA	TRBV7-8	ASSLQGGQPQH
once	TRBV10-2	ASSAPTTGTFGYT
NA	TRBV27	ASSSYYEQY
once	TRBV11-3	ASRRRGSSGYT
NA	TRBV7-8	ASSPGGFNEKLF
once	TRBV4-1	ASRPPGQLYGYT
NA	TRBV6-6	ASSPYRGDFDEQF
NA	TRBV14	ASSHGTSICTQY
NA	TRBV30	AWSVQSRGKSPPH
NA	TRBV25-1	ASSEWTVSGANVLT
NA	TRBV7-9	ASSIGTGQETQY
NA	TRBV15	ATSRGTGGNQPQH
once	TRBV5-1	ASTVFSGGETQY
NA	TRBV5-1	ASSFLGLVRETQY
NA	TRBV5-4	ASSPSWGGVDTQY